These T cell receptor beta chains were read from a single sample in a study of blood T cell repertoires in COVID-19. The repertoire was sequenced with immunoSEQ multiplex PCR; TCRdb's copy has only in-frame clones and lacks some. The sample contains 440,000 or so clones, 75% to 90% of which appear only once. Sequencing was done on a sample of peripheral blood. Source of these receptors: a woman aged 40 to 50 with COVID-19, enrolled during active disease. The CDR3 runs from the conserved cysteine through the conserved F or W. A D gene is named only where the DNA matches it firmly. Size is stated for part of the rows, as once, few or many counts, or as a class when the clone is expanded.

.,TRBV7-3,13,TRBJ1-3,.,CASSRESGNTIYF,TGTGCCAGCAGCCGGGAGTCTGGAAACACCATATATTTT
TRBD1,TRBV7-9,15,TRBJ1-1,.,CASSGRQGATTEAFF,TGTGCCAGCAGCGGACGACAGGGGGCGACGACTGAAGCTTTCTTT
.,TRBV5-4,13,TRBJ2-7,.,CASSPRDTYEQYF,TGTGCCAGCAGCCCCAGGGACACCTACGAGCAGTACTTC
.,TRBV9,15,TRBJ2-1,once,CASSVDLADYNEQFF,TGTGCCAGCAGCGTAGATTTAGCGGACTACAATGAGCAGTTCTTC
TRBD2,TRBV28,15,TRBJ2-5,few,CASSALLAGAETQYF,TGTGCCAGCAGTGCCTTACTAGCGGGGGCCGAGACCCAGTACTTC
.,TRBV6-5,14,TRBJ1-5,.,CASSYSGGNQPQHF,TGTGCCAGCAGTTACTCCGGGGGAAATCAGCCCCAGCATTTT
TRBD1,TRBV5-6,18,TRBJ1-4,.,CASSLGRTGKSTNEKLFF,TGTGCCAGCAGCTTGGGTCGGACAGGGAAATCAACTAATGAAAAACTGTTTTTT
TRBD1,TRBV24-1,17,TRBJ1-2,few,CATSDLGGTGGEYGYTF,TGTGCCACCAGTGATTTAGGCGGGACAGGCGGGGAGTATGGCTACACCTTC
TRBD1,TRBV5-1,15,TRBJ1-5,.,CASSLTTGAGQPQHF,TGCGCCAGCAGCTTAACTACAGGGGCCGGGCAGCCCCAGCATTTT
.,TRBV27,15,TRBJ2-3,.,CASSRRPGMGDTQYF,TGTGCCAGCAGTCGTCGTCCGGGAATGGGGGATACGCAGTATTTT
TRBD2,TRBV4-3,18,TRBJ2-1,.,CASSQDRKSGGLYNEQFF,TGCGCCAGCAGCCAAGATCGGAAAAGCGGGGGTTTATACAATGAGCAGTTCTTC
.,TRBV25-1,9,TRBJ1-1,.,CASGVPAFF,TGTGCCAGCGGAGTTCCAGCTTTCTTT
.,TRBV15,16,TRBJ1-4,.,CATSRDLSATNEKLFF,TGTGCCACCAGCAGAGATCTAAGTGCAACTAATGAAAAACTGTTTTTT
.,TRBV2,13,TRBJ1-2,.,CASSDRGTYGYTF,TGTGCCAGCAGTGACCGGGGTACCTATGGCTACACCTTC
.,TRBV4-2,20,TRBJ1-5,.,CASSQDSTGWGEGRNQPQHF,TGTGCCAGCAGCCAAGATAGTACGGGTTGGGGGGAAGGTAGAAATCAGCCCCAGCATTTT
TRBD2,TRBV7-9,15,TRBJ2-2,.,CASSFSSGNTGELFF,TGTGCCAGCAGCTTTTCTAGCGGGAACACCGGGGAGCTGTTTTTT
TRBD2,TRBV19,14,TRBJ2-7,.,CASSRGLAHYEQYF,TGTGCCAGTAGTAGGGGACTAGCGCACTACGAGCAGTACTTC
.,TRBV28,12,TRBJ2-2,.,CASSLGYRELFF,TGTGCCAGCAGCCTCGGGTACCGGGAGCTGTTTTTT
TRBD1,TRBV9,16,TRBJ1-1,.,CASAPGQGYLNTEAFF,TGTGCCAGCGCCCCGGGACAGGGGTATCTGAACACTGAAGCTTTCTTT
TRBD1,TRBV7-2,15,TRBJ1-4,.,CASSTPTGGLEKLFF,TGTGCCAGCAGCACTCCGACAGGGGGACTTGAAAAACTGTTTTTT
.,TRBV18,13,TRBJ1-1,.,CASSPLKDSEAFF,TGTGCCAGCTCACCACTCAAGGACAGCGAAGCTTTCTTT
.,TRBV7-2,16,TRBJ1-2,.,CASSSPIYRVLYGYTF,TGTGCCAGCAGCTCACCGATTTACAGGGTTCTCTATGGCTACACCTTC
.,TRBV13,14,TRBJ2-7,.,CASSSPNGGYEQYF,TGTGCCAGCAGCTCCCCTAATGGGGGGTACGAGCAGTACTTC
TRBD2,TRBV6-2/TRBV6-3,15,TRBJ2-3,.,CASSRLAGEPGTQYF,TGTGCCAGCAGCCGACTAGCGGGGGAGCCGGGTACGCAGTATTTT
.,TRBV19,11,TRBJ1-1,.,CASLSDTEAFF,TGTGCCAGTCTTTCGGACACTGAAGCTTTCTTT